The rows below give T cell receptor beta chains drawn from one sample of a study of cytomegalovirus exposure and HLA in healthy donors. TCRdb's copy holds only in-frame clones and misses some; the assay was immunoSEQ multiplex PCR. The sample has 220,000 or so clones, over 70% seen once. Sequenced sample: PBMCs. These receptors were taken from a woman aged 25-40 years in good health and CMV-seropositive. CDR3s include the opening cysteine and the closing phenylalanine or tryptophan. Fields, in order: J gene, V gene, CDR3 protein.

J gene: TRBJ2-7
V gene: TRBV5-1
CDR3 protein: CASSFGQGSDEQYF

J gene: TRBJ2-3
V gene: TRBV30
CDR3 protein: CAWSTIGQGSPDTQYF

J gene: TRBJ1-5
V gene: TRBV18
CDR3 protein: CASSPEGQHNQPQHF

J gene: TRBJ1-1
V gene: TRBV30
CDR3 protein: CALARNTEAFF

J gene: TRBJ2-7
V gene: TRBV5-4
CDR3 protein: CASSLGEEQYF

J gene: TRBJ2-1
V gene: TRBV11-3
CDR3 protein: CASRASGRQYNEQFF

J gene: TRBJ2-2
V gene: TRBV19
CDR3 protein: CASSLTDRETGELFF

J gene: TRBJ1-5
V gene: TRBV5-1
CDR3 protein: CASSLGGVDSNQPQHF

J gene: TRBJ2-5
V gene: TRBV5-1
CDR3 protein: CASSLGTVGFQETQYF

J gene: TRBJ2-6
V gene: TRBV5-4
CDR3 protein: CASSSGGDTGANVLTF

J gene: TRBJ1-2
V gene: TRBV5-1
CDR3 protein: CASSSRESAVPPYGYTF

J gene: TRBJ2-1
V gene: TRBV9
CDR3 protein: CASSPLGEPYNEQFF

J gene: TRBJ2-1
V gene: TRBV6-1
CDR3 protein: CASSERESSYNEQFF

J gene: TRBJ1-2
V gene: TRBV7-8
CDR3 protein: CASSRDTNYGYTF

J gene: TRBJ2-7
V gene: TRBV10-3
CDR3 protein: CAISNRGAYEQYF

J gene: TRBJ2-3
V gene: TRBV19
CDR3 protein: CASSTASGDSTDTQYF

J gene: TRBJ2-3
V gene: TRBV2
CDR3 protein: CASTIGGSASNTQYF

J gene: TRBJ1-1
V gene: TRBV10-2
CDR3 protein: CASKDWPNTEAFF

J gene: TRBJ2-7
V gene: TRBV11-2
CDR3 protein: CASSFGGLAGPEQYF

J gene: TRBJ2-7
V gene: TRBV7-9
CDR3 protein: CASSLTSYEQYF

J gene: TRBJ2-1
V gene: TRBV15
CDR3 protein: CATSGGREGRYNEQFF

J gene: TRBJ1-1
V gene: TRBV4-1
CDR3 protein: CASSQEYRQTNTEAFF

J gene: TRBJ1-2
V gene: TRBV20-1
CDR3 protein: CSAKDRGGYTF

J gene: TRBJ2-5
V gene: TRBV28
CDR3 protein: CASSSTETQYF

J gene: TRBJ2-1
V gene: TRBV11-2
CDR3 protein: CASSLLRIRECKNEQFF

J gene: TRBJ1-1
V gene: TRBV6-1
CDR3 protein: CASSVRIDGNTEAFF

J gene: TRBJ2-7
V gene: TRBV7-6
CDR3 protein: CASSTLAEAYEQYF

J gene: TRBJ2-3
V gene: TRBV6-5
CDR3 protein: CASSYSGPADTQYF